The present entry profiles one T cell receptor (beta chain) with its context. The CDR3 runs 12 residues. V was clipped by 0 bases and J by 10 bases, with 4 bases between them. From germline, CDR1 is MNHEY and CDR2 SVGAGI. This specimen belongs to a study of cytomegalovirus exposure and HLA in healthy donors. Libraries were prepared by immunoSEQ multiplex PCR; TCRdb keeps only in-frame clonotypes and omits some of them. The sample consists of some 150,000 clones, 94% of them appearing once. The chain uses TRBV6-5 and TRBJ1-6; D is ambiguous. Sequences were obtained from PBMCs. The sequence was obtained from a man between 18 and 29 years old in good health and CMV-seropositive. CDR3 nucleotides: TGTGCCAGCAGTTACTCCTCCTCACCCCTCCACTTT. Translating it yields CASSYSSSPLHF.